Presented here are 2 T cell receptor beta chains from one specimen sequenced in a study of identical twins. TCRdb used MiXCR to reprocess the 5' RACE reads, holding one entry per CDR3 protein. The sample contains roughly 720,000 distinct CDR3 sequences, approximately 18% of which appear only once. The sample was also reused in another study, on T cells expressing NK-cell markers.

Sequenced input: PBMCs. The origin of the receptors is a woman younger than 30 in good health.

This clonotype was seen a few times. The rearrangement uses TRBV29-1 and TRBJ2-2; 7 nucleotides match TRBD2. The CDR3 is made up of 13 amino acids. The V gene's germline CDR1 is SQVTM and CDR2 ANQGSEA. V lost 5 bases and J lost 4; bases outside the gene matches: 4. The CDR3 here is CSVRLAVTGELFF. In DNA form, the CDR3 reads TGCAGCGTTCGGCTAGCGGTCACCGGGGAGCTGTTTTTT.

This sequence joins TRBV4-1 and TRBJ2-2; D perhaps matches TRBD2 (5 bases). Germline V gives CDR1 MGHRA, CDR2 YSYEKL. V was cut by 3 bases and J by 0 bases, with 14 bases left in between. This CDR3 contains 17 residues. The CDR3 bases are TGCGCCAGCAGCCATGTGGCCCCGGGATCGAACACCGGGGAGCTGTTTTTT. Residues: CASSHVAPGSNTGELFF.